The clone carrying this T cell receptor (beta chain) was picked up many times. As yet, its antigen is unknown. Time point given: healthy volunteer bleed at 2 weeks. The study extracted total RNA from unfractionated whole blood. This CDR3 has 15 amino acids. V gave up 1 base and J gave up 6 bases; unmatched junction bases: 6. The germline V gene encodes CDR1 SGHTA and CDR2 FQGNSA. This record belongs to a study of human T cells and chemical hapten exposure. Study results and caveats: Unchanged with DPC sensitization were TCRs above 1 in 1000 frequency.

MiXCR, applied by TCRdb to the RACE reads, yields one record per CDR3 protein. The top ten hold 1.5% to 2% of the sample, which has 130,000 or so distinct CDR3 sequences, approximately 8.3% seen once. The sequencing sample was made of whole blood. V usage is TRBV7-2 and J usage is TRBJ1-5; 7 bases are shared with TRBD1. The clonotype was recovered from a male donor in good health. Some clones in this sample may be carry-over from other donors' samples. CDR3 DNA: TGTGCCAGCAGCTTAGAAACCAGGGGGGGTCAGCCCCAGCATTTT. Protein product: CASSLETRGGQPQHF.